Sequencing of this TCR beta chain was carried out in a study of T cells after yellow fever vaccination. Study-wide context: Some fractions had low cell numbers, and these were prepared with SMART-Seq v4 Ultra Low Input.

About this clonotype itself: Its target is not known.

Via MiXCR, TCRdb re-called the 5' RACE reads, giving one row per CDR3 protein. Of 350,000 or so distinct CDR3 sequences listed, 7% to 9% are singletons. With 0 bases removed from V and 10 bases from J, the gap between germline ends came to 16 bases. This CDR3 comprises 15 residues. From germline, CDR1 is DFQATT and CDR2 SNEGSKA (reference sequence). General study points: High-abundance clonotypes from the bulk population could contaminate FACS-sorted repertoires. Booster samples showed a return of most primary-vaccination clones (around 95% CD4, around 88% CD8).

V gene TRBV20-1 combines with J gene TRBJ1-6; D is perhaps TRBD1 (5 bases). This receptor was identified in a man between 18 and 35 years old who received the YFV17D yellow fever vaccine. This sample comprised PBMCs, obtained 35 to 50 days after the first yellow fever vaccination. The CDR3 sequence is CSARDGASGKSPLHF. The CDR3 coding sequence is TGCAGTGCTAGAGATGGGGCAAGCGGTAAATCACCCCTCCACTTT.